The source of this T cell receptor beta chain is a study of shared clonotypes between healthy human individuals. Germline V gene sequence: CDR1 MRHNA, CDR2 SNTAGT. The V and J ends lost 8 bases and 0 bases respectively, with 20 bases between them. The CDR3 extends over 16 amino acids. Profiled with immunoSEQ multiplex PCR; TCRdb holds only in-frame clones, not every one. Among about 680,000 clones listed, just over 90% were seen once. CD45RO-negative cells were positively selected for CCR7, leaving out terminally differentiated effector memory CD45RA+ cells. This sequence originates from a young man in good health. The rearrangement joins TRBV6-4 to TRBJ2-7, with D perhaps TRBD1 or TRBD2 (5 bases each). Sequencing used naive CD8+ T cells sorted from blood. CDR3 loop: CASLAPLKGPSYEQYF. For the CDR3, the DNA is TGTGCCAGCCTGGCACCGTTAAAGGGACCCTCCTACGAGCAGTACTTC.